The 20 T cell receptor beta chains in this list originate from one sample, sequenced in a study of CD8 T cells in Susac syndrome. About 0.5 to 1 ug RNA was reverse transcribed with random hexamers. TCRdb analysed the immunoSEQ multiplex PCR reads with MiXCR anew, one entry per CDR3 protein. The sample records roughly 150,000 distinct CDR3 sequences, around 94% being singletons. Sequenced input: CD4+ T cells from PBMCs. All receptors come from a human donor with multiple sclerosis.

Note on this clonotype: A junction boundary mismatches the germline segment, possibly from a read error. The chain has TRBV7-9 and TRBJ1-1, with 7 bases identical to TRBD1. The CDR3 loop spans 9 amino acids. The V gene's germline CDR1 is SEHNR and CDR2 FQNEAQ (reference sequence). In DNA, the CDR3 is TGCACCCAGGGGGATGAAGCTTTCTTT. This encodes CTQGDEAFF.

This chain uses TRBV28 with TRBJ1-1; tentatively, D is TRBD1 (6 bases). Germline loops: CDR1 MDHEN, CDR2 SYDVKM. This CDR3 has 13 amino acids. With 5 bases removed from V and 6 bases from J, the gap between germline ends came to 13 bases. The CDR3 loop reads CASSPGQYPEAFF. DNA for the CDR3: TGTGCCAGCAGTCCAGGACAGTATCCTGAAGCTTTCTTT. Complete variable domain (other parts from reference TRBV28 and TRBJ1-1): DVKVTQSSRYLVKRTGEKVFLECVQDMDHENMFWYRQDPGLGLRLIYFSYDVKMKEKGDIPEGYSVSREKKERFSLILESASTNQTSMYLCASSPGQYPEAFFGQGTRLTVV.

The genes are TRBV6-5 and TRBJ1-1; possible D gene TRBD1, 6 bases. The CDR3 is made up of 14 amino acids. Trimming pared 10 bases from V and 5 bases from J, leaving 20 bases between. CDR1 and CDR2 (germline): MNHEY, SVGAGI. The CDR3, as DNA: TGTGCCACTATTCAGGGGTTAGGGGGGACTGAAGCTTTCTTT. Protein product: CATIQGLGGTEAFF.

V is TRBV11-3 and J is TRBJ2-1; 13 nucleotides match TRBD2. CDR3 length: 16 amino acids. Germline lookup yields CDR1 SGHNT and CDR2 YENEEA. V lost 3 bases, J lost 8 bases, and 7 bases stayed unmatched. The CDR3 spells CASSFGLAGVMDEQFF. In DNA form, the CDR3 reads TGTGCCAGCAGCTTCGGACTAGCGGGAGTTATGGATGAGCAGTTCTTC.

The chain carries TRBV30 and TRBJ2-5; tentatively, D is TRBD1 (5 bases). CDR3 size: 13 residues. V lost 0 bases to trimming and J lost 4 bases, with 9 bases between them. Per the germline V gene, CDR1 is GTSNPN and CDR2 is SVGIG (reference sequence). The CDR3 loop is CAWSVQERETQYF. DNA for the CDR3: TGTGCCTGGAGTGTACAGGAGAGAGAGACCCAGTACTTC.

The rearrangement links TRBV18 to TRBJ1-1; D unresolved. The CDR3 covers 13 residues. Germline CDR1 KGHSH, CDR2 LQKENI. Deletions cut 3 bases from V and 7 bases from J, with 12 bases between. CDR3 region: CASSPSSGSEAFF. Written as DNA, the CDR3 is TGTGCCAGCTCACCCTCCTCCGGAAGTGAAGCTTTCTTT.

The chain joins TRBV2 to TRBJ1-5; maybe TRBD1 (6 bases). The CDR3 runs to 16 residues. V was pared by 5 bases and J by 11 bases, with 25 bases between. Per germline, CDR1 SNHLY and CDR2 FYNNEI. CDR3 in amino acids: CASSPFAGTPQGSQHF. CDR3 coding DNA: TGTGCCAGCAGTCCCTTCGCCGGGACACCCCAGGGGTCCCAGCATTTT.

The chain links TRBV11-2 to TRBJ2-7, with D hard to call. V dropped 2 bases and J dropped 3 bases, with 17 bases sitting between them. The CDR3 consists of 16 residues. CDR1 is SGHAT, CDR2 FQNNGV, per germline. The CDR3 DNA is TGTGCCAGCAGCTTAAATTTGGGGTGGGATCGCTACGAGCAGTACTTC. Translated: CASSLNLGWDRYEQYF. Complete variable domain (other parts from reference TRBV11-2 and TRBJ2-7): EAGVAQSPRYKIIEKRQSVAFWCNPISGHATLYWYQQILGQGPKLLIQFQNNGVVDDSQLPKDRFSAERLKGVDSTLKIQPAKLEDSAVYLCASSLNLGWDRYEQYFGPGTRLTVT.

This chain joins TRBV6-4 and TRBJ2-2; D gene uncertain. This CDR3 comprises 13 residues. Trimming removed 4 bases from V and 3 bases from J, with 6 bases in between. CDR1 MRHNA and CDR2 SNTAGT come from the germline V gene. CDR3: CASSAEYTGELFF. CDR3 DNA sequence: TGTGCCAGCAGTGCTGAGTACACCGGGGAGCTGTTTTTT.

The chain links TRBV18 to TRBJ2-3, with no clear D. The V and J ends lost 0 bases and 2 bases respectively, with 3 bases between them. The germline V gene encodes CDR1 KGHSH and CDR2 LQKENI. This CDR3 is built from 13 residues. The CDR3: CASSPPFTDTQYF. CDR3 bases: TGTGCCAGCTCACCACCTTTCACAGATACGCAGTATTTT.

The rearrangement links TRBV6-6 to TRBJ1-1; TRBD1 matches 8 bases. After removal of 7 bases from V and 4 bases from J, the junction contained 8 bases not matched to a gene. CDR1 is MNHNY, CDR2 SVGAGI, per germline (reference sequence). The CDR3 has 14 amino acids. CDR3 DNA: TGTGCCAGCATCCGCCTTACAGGGGGCACTGAAGCTTTCTTT. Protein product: CASIRLTGGTEAFF.

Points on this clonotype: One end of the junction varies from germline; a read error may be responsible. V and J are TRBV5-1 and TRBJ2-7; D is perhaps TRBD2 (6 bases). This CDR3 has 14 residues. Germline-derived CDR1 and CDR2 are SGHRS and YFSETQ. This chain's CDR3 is CASSLGTGVYEQYF. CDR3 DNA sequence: TGTGCCAGCAGTTTGGGGACGGGAGTCTACGAGCAGTACTTC.

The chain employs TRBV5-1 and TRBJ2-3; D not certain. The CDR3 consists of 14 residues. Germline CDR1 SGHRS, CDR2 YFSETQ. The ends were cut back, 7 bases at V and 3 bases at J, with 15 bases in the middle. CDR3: CASSDLGSTDTQYF. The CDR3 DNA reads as TGCGCCAGCTCGGACCTCGGAAGTACAGATACGCAGTATTTT.

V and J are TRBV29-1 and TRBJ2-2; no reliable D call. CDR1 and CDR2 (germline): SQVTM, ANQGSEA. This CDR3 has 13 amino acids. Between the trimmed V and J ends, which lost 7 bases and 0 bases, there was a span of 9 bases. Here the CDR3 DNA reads TGCAGCGCTGGAGTATCGAACACCGGGGAGCTGTTTTTT. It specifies CSAGVSNTGELFF.

In DNA, the CDR3 is TGTGCCAGCAGCGACAATTCTAGACAGGGGAGCTATGGCTACACCTTC. Translation: CASSDNSRQGSYGYTF. The V and J genes are TRBV14 and TRBJ1-2; 8 nucleotides match TRBD1. The V gene end was trimmed by 5 bases and the J gene end by 4 bases; junction bases not matched to a gene: 12. The CDR3 contains 16 residues. The germline gives CDR1 SGHDN, CDR2 FVKESK.

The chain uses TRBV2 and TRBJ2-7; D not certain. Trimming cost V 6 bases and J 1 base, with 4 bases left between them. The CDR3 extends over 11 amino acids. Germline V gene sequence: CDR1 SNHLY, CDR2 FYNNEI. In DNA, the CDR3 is TGTGCCAGCAGGCCGTCCTACGAGCAGTACTTC. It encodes CASRPSYEQYF.

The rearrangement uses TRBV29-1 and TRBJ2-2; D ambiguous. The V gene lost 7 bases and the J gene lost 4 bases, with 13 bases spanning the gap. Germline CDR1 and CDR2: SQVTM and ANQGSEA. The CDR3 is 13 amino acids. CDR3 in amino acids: CSGQQPSTGELFF. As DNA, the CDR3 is TGCAGCGGACAACAGCCATCCACCGGGGAGCTGTTTTTT.

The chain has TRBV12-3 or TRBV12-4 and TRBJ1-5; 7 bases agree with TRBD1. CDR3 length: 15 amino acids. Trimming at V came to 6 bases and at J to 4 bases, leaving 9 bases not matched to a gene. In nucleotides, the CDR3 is TGTGCCAGCAGAGGGGGCGGGACAGCTAATCAGCCCCAGCATTTT. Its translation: CASRGGGTANQPQHF.

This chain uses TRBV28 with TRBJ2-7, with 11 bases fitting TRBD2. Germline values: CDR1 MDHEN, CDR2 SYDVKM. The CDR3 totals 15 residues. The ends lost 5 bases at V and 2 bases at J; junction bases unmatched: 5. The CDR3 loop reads CASSPVAGGAYEQYF. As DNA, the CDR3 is TGTGCCAGCAGTCCCGTAGCGGGAGGGGCCTACGAGCAGTACTTC.

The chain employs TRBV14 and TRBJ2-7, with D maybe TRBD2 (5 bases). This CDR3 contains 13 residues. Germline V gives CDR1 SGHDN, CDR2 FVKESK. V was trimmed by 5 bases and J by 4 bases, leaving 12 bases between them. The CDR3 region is CASSTDSIYEQYF. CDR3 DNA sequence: TGTGCCAGCAGCACGGACTCAATTTACGAGCAGTACTTC.